The clone carrying this T cell receptor beta chain appeared many times. Its cognate antigen is unknown. The data stem from a study of response to subunit inactivated influenza vaccine. Study results and caveats: That few new T cells are recruited by each seasonal influenza vaccination was the authors' suggestion.

One entry per CDR3 protein, called by TCRdb with MiXCR from the RT-PCR reads. Of hundreds of thousands of distinct CDR3 sequences in the sample, over 9% were seen once. This specimen was non-naive T cells sorted from PBMCs, taken 14 days before vaccination. The sequence was collected from a man aged 45-65 years who received an inactivated influenza vaccine.

As DNA, the CDR3 is TGTGCCAGCAGCTCCCAAACAGGCGGCTCCTACGAGCAGTACTTC. It specifies CASSSQTGGSYEQYF. V usage is TRBV7-2 and J usage is TRBJ2-7; maybe TRBD1 (5 bases). Looked up from germline, CDR1 is SGHTA and CDR2 is FQGNSA. The CDR3 length is 15 residues. Trimming cost V 4 bases and J 0 bases, with 13 bases left between them.